The entry below describes one TCR beta chain. Antigen unknown. The data are from a study of shared clonotypes between healthy human individuals. Study-wide findings and caveats: Against clonotypes common to all four donors, non-shared ones had lower generation probabilities. Tissue TCR repertoires likely differ from these blood-only repertoires.

Trimming removed 2 bases from V and 8 bases from J, with 16 bases in between. This CDR3 region has 15 residues. Germline values: CDR1 ENHRY, CDR2 SYGVKD. TCRdb's copy holds only in-frame clones and misses some; the assay was immunoSEQ multiplex PCR. The sample comprises about 1 million clones, roughly 80% of which are singletons, and less than 1.5% rests with the top ten. The sequenced sample consisted of memory CD4+ T cells sorted from blood. Subset defined: CD45RA-negative fraction. The J gene is TRBJ2-1, the V gene TRBV10-3; possibly TRBD1 or TRBD2 for D (7 bases each). The clonotype originates from a young man in good health. This CDR3 is CAISESQGGIDEQFF. The CDR3 coding sequence is TGTGCCATCAGTGAGAGCCAGGGGGGGATCGATGAGCAGTTCTTC.